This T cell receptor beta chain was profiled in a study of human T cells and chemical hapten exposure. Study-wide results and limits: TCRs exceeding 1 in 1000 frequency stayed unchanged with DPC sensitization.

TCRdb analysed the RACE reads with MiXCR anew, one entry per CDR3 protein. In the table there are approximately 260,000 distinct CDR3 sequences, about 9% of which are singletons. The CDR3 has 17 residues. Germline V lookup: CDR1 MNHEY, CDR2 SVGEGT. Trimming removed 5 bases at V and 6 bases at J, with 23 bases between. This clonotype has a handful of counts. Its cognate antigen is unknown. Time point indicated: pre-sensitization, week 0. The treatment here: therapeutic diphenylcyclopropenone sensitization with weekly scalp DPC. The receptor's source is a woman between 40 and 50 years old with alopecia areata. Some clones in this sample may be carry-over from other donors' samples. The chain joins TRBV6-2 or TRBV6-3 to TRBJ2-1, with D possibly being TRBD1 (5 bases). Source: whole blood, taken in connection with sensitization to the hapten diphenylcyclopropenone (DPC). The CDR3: CASSHEWGPHPPNEQFF. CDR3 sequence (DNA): TGTGCCAGCAGTCACGAGTGGGGCCCCCACCCCCCCAATGAGCAGTTCTTC.